This paragraph covers one TCR beta chain sequence. Only in-frame clones appear in the TCRdb table, and some are missing; sequencing was by immunoSEQ multiplex PCR. The repertoire holds roughly 26,000 clones, with roughly 90% as singletons. The sample belongs to a study of OX40 agonist ivuxolimab in advanced cancers. This clonotype was sampled from an adult with an advanced solid tumor such as melanoma, head and neck, liver or kidney cancer. The input for sequencing was CD4+ or CD8+ T cells sorted from blood, taken in a trial of the OX40 agonist ivuxolimab.

This chain's CDR3 is CASSQEAFF. The CDR3 nucleotides read TGTGCCAGCAGCCAGGAAGCTTTCTTT. This chain links TRBV3-1 (or the pseudogene TRBV3-2) with TRBJ1-1; no clear D gene. V lost 3 bases and J lost 8, with 1 base in between. Germline V gene lookup returns CDR1 LGHDT and CDR2 YNNKEL (reference sequence). The CDR3 length is 9 residues.